A selection of T cell receptor beta chains follows, all from one sample in a study of T cell repertoires in cytomegalovirus infection. These receptors have no known antigen. TCRdb passed the reads through MiXCR, listing each CDR3 protein once. The repertoire includes roughly 340,000 distinct CDR3 sequences, 29% of them detected once, and over 15% sits in the top ten. The sequencing used cultured PBMCs, collected from culture after CMV antigen stimulation. Source of these receptors: a human donor in good health (CMV status not recorded). Some clones in this sample may be carry-over from other donors' samples. Each CDR3 is given with its conserved first and last residue. D genes are given only for firm matches. Some rows have no size entry. The others give once, few or many, or a class for an expanded clone.

v_call,clone_size,d_call,j_call,cdr3_aa,cdr3_nt
TRBV7-9,-,TRBD1,TRBJ2-7,CASSARTGGGYEQYF,TGTGCCAGCAGCGCTCGGACAGGGGGGGGTTACGAGCAGTACTTC
TRBV12-3/TRBV12-4,-,-,TRBJ1-2,CASSPTRRDGYTF,TGTGCCAGCAGTCCAACAAGACGGGATGGCTACACCTTC
TRBV11-3,few,TRBD1,TRBJ2-2,CASSGRDSHTGELFF,TGTGCCAGCAGCGGCCGGGACAGCCACACCGGGGAGCTGTTTTTT
TRBV12-3/TRBV12-4,-,TRBD1,TRBJ2-7,CASRVGTGGSYEQYF,TGTGCCAGCAGGGTTGGGACAGGGGGCTCCTACGAGCAGTACTTC
TRBV7-9,-,-,TRBJ1-2,CASSLVIPETNYGYTF,TGTGCCAGCAGCTTAGTGATCCCAGAAACTAACTATGGCTACACCTTC
TRBV14,few,-,TRBJ1-1,CASSQVLDTEAFF,TGTGCCAGCAGCCAAGTTCTCGACACTGAAGCTTTCTTT
TRBV6-5,few,-,TRBJ1-2,CASSYEGRSYGYTF,TGTGCCAGCAGTTACGAAGGCAGATCCTATGGCTACACCTTC
TRBV6-6,few,TRBD2,TRBJ2-1,CASTPRLADSYNEQFF,TGTGCCAGCACCCCAAGACTAGCGGACTCCTACAATGAGCAGTTCTTC
TRBV6-6,few,-,TRBJ2-1,CASRQTVFNEQFF,TGTGCCAGCAGGCAAACAGTTTTCAATGAGCAGTTCTTC
TRBV4-1,few,-,TRBJ2-3,CASSQVIDTQYF,TGCGCCAGCAGCCAAGTTATAGATACGCAGTATTTT
TRBV7-9,few,-,TRBJ1-5,CASSSSGTSNQPQHF,TGTGCCAGCAGCTCATCCGGGACCAGCAATCAGCCCCAGCATTTT
TRBV6-6,-,-,TRBJ1-1,CASTPPGNTEAFF,TGTGCCAGCACCCCTCCGGGGAACACTGAAGCTTTCTTT
TRBV6-5,few,-,TRBJ2-7,CASSYSRNEQYF,TGTGCCAGCAGTTACTCGAGGAACGAGCAGTACTTC
TRBV15,-,TRBD2,TRBJ2-7,CATSRDIGGRFSYEQYF,TGTGCCACCAGCAGAGATATTGGCGGGAGGTTCTCCTACGAGCAGTACTTC
TRBV9,-,-,TRBJ2-1,CASSSRSGGGPYNEQFF,TGTGCCAGCAGCTCCCGTTCAGGGGGAGGGCCCTACAATGAGCAGTTCTTC
TRBV2,-,-,TRBJ1-4,CASSETGALTNEKLFF,TGTGCCAGCAGTGAGACAGGCGCCTTAACTAATGAAAAACTGTTTTTT
TRBV28,-,-,TRBJ2-7,CASSFTFRWPYEQYF,TGTGCCAGCAGTTTCACCTTTCGGTGGCCCTACGAGCAGTACTTC
TRBV12-3/TRBV12-4,few,-,TRBJ2-1,CASSLASGFSYNEQFF,TGTGCCAGCAGTTTAGCCAGCGGGTTCTCCTACAATGAGCAGTTCTTC
TRBV20-1,once,TRBD1,TRBJ1-1,CSATGGITEAFF,TGCAGTGCAACAGGGGGGATCACTGAAGCTTTCTTT
TRBV28,-,-,TRBJ2-5,CASSFGGAEETQYF,TGTGCCAGCAGTTTCGGGGGCGCGGAAGAGACCCAGTACTTC
TRBV12-3/TRBV12-4,-,TRBD1,TRBJ1-5,CASSTGERQPQHF,TGTGCCAGCAGTACAGGGGAAAGGCAGCCCCAGCATTTT
TRBV7-9,few,-,TRBJ2-3,CASSPEALFTDTQYF,TGTGCCAGCAGCCCTGAGGCCCTCTTCACAGATACGCAGTATTTT
TRBV19,-,TRBD1,TRBJ1-2,CASSARDRPNYGYTF,TGTGCCAGTAGTGCCCGGGACAGGCCGAACTATGGCTACACCTTC
TRBV7-3,-,-,TRBJ2-3,CASSRDPIVDDTQYF,TGTGCCAGCAGCAGGGACCCCATTGTAGACGATACGCAGTATTTT
TRBV5-1,few,TRBD1,TRBJ1-2,CASSIQGEIGYTF,TGCGCCAGCAGCATACAGGGGGAAATTGGCTACACCTTC
TRBV19,-,-,TRBJ2-5,CASSIYADPTGTQYF,TGTGCCAGTAGTATATATGCGGACCCCACAGGGACCCAGTACTTC
TRBV7-8,many,-,TRBJ1-2,CASSPAGSGYTF,TGTGCCAGCAGCCCCGCCGGTTCTGGCTACACCTTC
TRBV19,few,-,TRBJ1-5,CASSIARGARQPQHF,TGTGCCAGTAGTATAGCGCGGGGGGCTCGTCAGCCCCAGCATTTT
TRBV18,-,TRBD1,TRBJ1-2,CASSPGQAANYGYTF,TGTGCCAGCTCACCTGGACAGGCAGCTAACTATGGCTACACCTTC
TRBV5-1,few,-,TRBJ2-1,CASSLGGNSYNEQFF,TGCGCCAGCAGCTTAGGCGGGAACTCCTACAATGAGCAGTTCTTC
TRBV6-5,few,-,TRBJ1-1,CASSYSGLDNTEAFF,TGTGCCAGCAGTTACTCTGGGCTAGATAACACTGAAGCTTTCTTT
TRBV7-8,once,-,TRBJ1-2,CASSLGTASNYGYTF,TGTGCCAGCAGCTTAGGTACAGCTTCTAACTATGGCTACACCTTC
TRBV12-3/TRBV12-4,few,-,TRBJ1-2,CASNLGLSNGYTF,TGTGCCAGCAATCTGGGTCTCTCCAATGGCTACACCTTC
TRBV27,few,TRBD2,TRBJ2-3,CASSLEGGLADMVNTDTQYF,TGTGCCAGCAGTTTAGAGGGGGGACTAGCGGATATGGTGAATACAGATACGCAGTATTTT
TRBV30,-,-,TRBJ1-5,CAWSVPDLRNQPQHF,TGTGCCTGGAGTGTCCCAGACCTTAGGAATCAGCCCCAGCATTTT
TRBV20-1,-,TRBD2,TRBJ2-3,CSAPGTSFGGSTDTQYF,TGCAGTGCCCCCGGGACTAGTTTTGGGGGTAGCACAGATACGCAGTATTTT
TRBV29-1,-,TRBD2,TRBJ2-5,CSVGLSGALQETQYF,TGCAGCGTTGGCTTGAGCGGGGCCCTTCAAGAGACCCAGTACTTC
TRBV7-2,few,-,TRBJ1-5,CASSLNRYSNQPQHF,TGTGCCAGCAGCTTAAACAGGTATAGCAATCAGCCCCAGCATTTT
TRBV10-2,-,-,TRBJ1-2,CASSHRRGVEGYTF,TGCGCCAGCAGTCACCGAAGGGGAGTAGAGGGCTACACCTTC
TRBV20-1,-,TRBD2,TRBJ2-5,CSASDGLAARGTQYF,TGCAGTGCTAGTGATGGACTAGCGGCAAGGGGGACCCAGTACTTC
TRBV20-1,-,-,TRBJ1-1,CSASLTANTEAFF,TGCAGTGCTAGCCTGACAGCGAACACTGAAGCTTTCTTT
TRBV12-3/TRBV12-4,-,-,TRBJ2-2,CASSLGLGGTGELFF,TGTGCCAGCAGTTTAGGCCTCGGCGGGACCGGGGAGCTGTTTTTT
TRBV7-2,-,-,TRBJ1-1,CASSSAGPEGAFF,TGTGCCAGCAGCTCCGCGGGGCCTGAAGGAGCTTTCTTT
TRBV6-8,-,TRBD2,TRBJ2-5,CAGGGGPQETQYF,TGTGCCGGGGGCGGGGGGCCCCAAGAGACCCAGTACTTC
TRBV3-1,few,TRBD2,TRBJ2-7,CASSAGWTREQYF,TGTGCCAGCAGCGCCGGTTGGACTAGGGAGCAGTACTTC
TRBV28,-,TRBD1,TRBJ1-5,CASSFWGTGPNQPQHF,TGTGCCAGCAGTTTTTGGGGGACAGGGCCCAATCAGCCCCAGCATTTT
TRBV7-2,many,TRBD1,TRBJ1-1,CASSGYRGRDSFF,TGTGCCAGCAGCGGCTACAGGGGGCGCGACTCTTTCTTT
TRBV10-3,few,-,TRBJ1-4,CAISESKGDGKLFF,TGTGCCATCAGTGAGTCGAAGGGGGACGGAAAACTGTTTTTT
TRBV7-8,-,-,TRBJ1-5,CASSLGLQENQPQHF,TGTGCCAGCAGCTTAGGGCTACAGGAAAATCAGCCCCAGCATTTT
TRBV7-6,few,-,TRBJ2-7,CASSLDYIEQYF,TGTGCCAGCAGCTTAGATTACATCGAGCAGTACTTC
TRBV19,-,-,TRBJ1-1,CASSMVRMNTEAFF,TGTGCCAGTAGTATGGTACGGATGAACACTGAAGCTTTCTTT
TRBV12-3/TRBV12-4,-,-,TRBJ2-2,CASSLTDRLFF,TGTGCCAGCAGTTTAACGGATAGGCTGTTTTTT
TRBV7-4,-,-,TRBJ1-3,CASSWSDVTDTIYF,TGTGCCAGCAGCTGGTCGGACGTAACAGACACCATATATTTT
TRBV19,-,-,TRBJ1-5,CASSLSGRVHQPQHF,TGTGCCAGTAGCCTCTCAGGGAGGGTTCATCAGCCCCAGCATTTT
TRBV13,-,-,TRBJ2-1,CASSEGTGYNEQFF,TGTGCCAGCAGCGAGGGGACTGGCTACAATGAGCAGTTCTTC
TRBV5-5,-,-,TRBJ1-5,CASSLAGRVSNQPQHF,TGTGCCAGCAGCTTGGCCGGGAGGGTAAGCAATCAGCCCCAGCATTTT
TRBV20-1,few,TRBD1,TRBJ1-1,CSAERDSNTAEAFF,TGCAGTGCCGAACGGGACAGCAACACTGCTGAAGCTTTCTTT
TRBV2,-,-,TRBJ1-2,CASSVKRGGENGYTF,TGTGCCAGCAGTGTCAAGCGGGGGGGGGAGAATGGCTACACCTTC
TRBV7-2,many,TRBD2,TRBJ2-7,CASSSASSGVSYEQYF,TGTGCCAGCAGCTCAGCCTCTAGCGGGGTATCCTACGAGCAGTACTTC